This is a list of T cell receptor beta chains from one sample in a study of cytomegalovirus exposure and HLA in healthy donors. TCRdb's table, derived via immunoSEQ multiplex PCR, lists solely in-frame clones and lacks some. The table shows roughly 130,000 clones, with almost 80% occurring only once. The sample comprised PBMCs. Source of these receptors: a young man in good health and CMV-seronegative. Each CDR3 is given with its conserved first and last residue. The order of the fields is V gene, D gene, J gene, clone size, CDR3 DNA, CDR3 protein. The D gene is left open where the match is weak. Only some rows state a clone size, as once, few, many or a class for expanded clones.

v_call: TRBV4-3
d_call: TRBD1
j_call: TRBJ2-7
clone_size: .
cdr3_nt: TGCGCCAGCAGCCAGGGGACAGGGGGCAGGAACGAGCAGTACTTC
cdr3_aa: CASSQGTGGRNEQYF

v_call: TRBV5-6
d_call: TRBD1
j_call: TRBJ1-1
clone_size: few
cdr3_nt: TGTGCCAGCAGACTAGGACAGGGTACGTTTAACACTGAAGCTTTCTTT
cdr3_aa: CASRLGQGTFNTEAFF

v_call: TRBV2
d_call: TRBD2
j_call: TRBJ2-5
clone_size: .
cdr3_nt: TGTGCCAGCAGGAAGCTAGCGGGGGTTGAGACCCAGTACTTC
cdr3_aa: CASRKLAGVETQYF

v_call: TRBV30
d_call: .
j_call: TRBJ2-5
clone_size: .
cdr3_nt: TGTGCCTGGGGAGGAGGGATCGGGCGGGAGACCCAGTACTTC
cdr3_aa: CAWGGGIGRETQYF

v_call: TRBV19
d_call: .
j_call: TRBJ1-2
clone_size: .
cdr3_nt: TGTGCCAGTAGTATAGCAGGAACTCAATACTATGGCTACACCTTC
cdr3_aa: CASSIAGTQYYGYTF

v_call: TRBV6-5
d_call: .
j_call: TRBJ1-1
clone_size: .
cdr3_nt: TGTGCCAGCGGAGGTTGGGCTGAAGCTTTCTTT
cdr3_aa: CASGGWAEAFF

v_call: TRBV5-4
d_call: TRBD1
j_call: TRBJ2-5
clone_size: .
cdr3_nt: TGTGCCAGCAGCCCCCGACAGGGTGCGGCCCAAGAGACCCAGTACTTC
cdr3_aa: CASSPRQGAAQETQYF

v_call: TRBV6-1
d_call: .
j_call: TRBJ1-1
clone_size: .
cdr3_nt: TGTGCCAGCAGTGAAAGACCAGCCCCGAGGACTGAAGCTTTCTTT
cdr3_aa: CASSERPAPRTEAFF

v_call: TRBV6-5
d_call: .
j_call: TRBJ1-4
clone_size: few
cdr3_nt: TGTGCCAGCAGCAAGGACATGGAGGGTGAAAAACTGTTTTTT
cdr3_aa: CASSKDMEGEKLFF

v_call: TRBV7-8
d_call: TRBD1
j_call: TRBJ1-1
clone_size: few
cdr3_nt: TGTGCCAGCAGCAAACACGGACAGGGAGGGAGCACTGAAGCTTTCTTT
cdr3_aa: CASSKHGQGGSTEAFF

v_call: TRBV30
d_call: .
j_call: TRBJ1-2
clone_size: .
cdr3_nt: TGTGCCTGGAGTGTTGTAAGGAGGACAGCGATGATAACATATGGCTACACCTTC
cdr3_aa: CAWSVVRRTAMITYGYTF

v_call: TRBV6-1
d_call: TRBD1
j_call: TRBJ1-4
clone_size: .
cdr3_nt: TGTGCCAGCCGGGACAGTCCTAATGAAAAACTGTTTTTT
cdr3_aa: CASRDSPNEKLFF

v_call: TRBV7-2
d_call: .
j_call: TRBJ1-1
clone_size: .
cdr3_nt: TGTGCCAGCAGCTTAGAATACAACGAAGCTTTCTTT
cdr3_aa: CASSLEYNEAFF

v_call: TRBV11-1
d_call: .
j_call: TRBJ2-7
clone_size: .
cdr3_nt: TGTGCCAGCAGCTTAGAGCAGGGTTCCTACGAGCAGTACTTC
cdr3_aa: CASSLEQGSYEQYF

v_call: TRBV7-3
d_call: TRBD2
j_call: TRBJ2-3
clone_size: .
cdr3_nt: TGTGCCAGCAGCTGGACTAGCGGGGGGACAGATACGCAGTATTTT
cdr3_aa: CASSWTSGGTDTQYF

v_call: TRBV19
d_call: .
j_call: TRBJ1-1
clone_size: .
cdr3_nt: TGTGCCAGTAGGGGGGGAGGGTTCTACACTGAAGCTTTCTTT
cdr3_aa: CASRGGGFYTEAFF

v_call: TRBV7-8
d_call: .
j_call: TRBJ1-4
clone_size: .
cdr3_nt: TGTGCCAGCAGCTCCTACGCGGCCGGGGGTGAAAAACTGTTTTTT
cdr3_aa: CASSSYAAGGEKLFF

v_call: TRBV5-6
d_call: .
j_call: TRBJ2-7
clone_size: .
cdr3_nt: TGTGCCAGCAGCTTCGGACAGACCATCCGATACGAGCAGTACTTC
cdr3_aa: CASSFGQTIRYEQYF

v_call: TRBV5-1
d_call: TRBD1
j_call: TRBJ2-7
clone_size: .
cdr3_nt: TGCGCCAGCAGCTTGAGGGGCAGGGGGCCTGTCGAGCAGTACTTC
cdr3_aa: CASSLRGRGPVEQYF